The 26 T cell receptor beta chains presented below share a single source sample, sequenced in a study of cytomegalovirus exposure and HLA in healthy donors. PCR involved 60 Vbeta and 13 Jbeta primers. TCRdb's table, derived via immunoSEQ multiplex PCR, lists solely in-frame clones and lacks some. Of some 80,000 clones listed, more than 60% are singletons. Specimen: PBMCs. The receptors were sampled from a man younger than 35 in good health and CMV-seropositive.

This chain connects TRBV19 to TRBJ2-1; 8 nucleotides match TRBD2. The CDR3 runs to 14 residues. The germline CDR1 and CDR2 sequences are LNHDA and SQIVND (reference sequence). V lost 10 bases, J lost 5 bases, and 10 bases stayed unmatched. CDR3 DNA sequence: TGTGCCACCCAAAGAAAGGGACTAGACAATGAGCAGTTCTTC. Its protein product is CATQRKGLDNEQFF.

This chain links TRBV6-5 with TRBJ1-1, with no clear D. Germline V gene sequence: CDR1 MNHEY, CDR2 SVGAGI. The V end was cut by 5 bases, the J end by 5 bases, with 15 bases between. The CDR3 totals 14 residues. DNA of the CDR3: TGTGCCAGCAGTCTAAGATTTGACGGGACTGAAGCTTTCTTT. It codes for CASSLRFDGTEAFF.

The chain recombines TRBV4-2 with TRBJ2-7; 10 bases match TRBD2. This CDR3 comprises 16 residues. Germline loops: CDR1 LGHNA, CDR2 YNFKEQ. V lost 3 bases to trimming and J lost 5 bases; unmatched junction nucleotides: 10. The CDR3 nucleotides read TGTGCCAGCAGCCACCCCCTGGCTAGCGGGAGTAACGAGCAGTACTTC. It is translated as CASSHPLASGSNEQYF.

CDR3 in amino acids: CASSEGIHEQYF. The CDR3 DNA follows: TGTGCCAGCTCAGAGGGCATACACGAGCAGTACTTC. V usage is TRBV18 and J usage is TRBJ2-7; possible D gene TRBD2, 5 bases. V was cut by 5 bases and J by 5 bases, with 10 bases left in between. The CDR3 consists of 12 residues. The germline gives CDR1 KGHSH, CDR2 LQKENI.

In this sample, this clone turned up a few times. The CDR3: CASTPGYNEQFF. The DNA of the CDR3 is TGTGCCAGCACCCCCGGTTACAATGAGCAGTTCTTC. The chain uses TRBV28 and TRBJ2-1; D is uncertain. The CDR3 spans 12 residues. V was trimmed by 7 bases and J by 4 bases, leaving 8 bases between them. The germline V gene has CDR1 MDHEN and CDR2 SYDVKM.

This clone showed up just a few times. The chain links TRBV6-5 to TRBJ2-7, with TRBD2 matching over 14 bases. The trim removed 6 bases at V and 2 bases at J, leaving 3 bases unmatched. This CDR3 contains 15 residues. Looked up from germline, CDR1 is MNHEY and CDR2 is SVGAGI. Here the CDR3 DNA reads TGTGCCAGCAGCGGACTAGCGGGAGGTCCCTACGAGCAGTACTTC. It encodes CASSGLAGGPYEQYF.

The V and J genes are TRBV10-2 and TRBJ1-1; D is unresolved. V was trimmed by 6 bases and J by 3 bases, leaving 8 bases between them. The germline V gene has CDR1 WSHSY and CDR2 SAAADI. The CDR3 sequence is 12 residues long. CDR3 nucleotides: TGCGCCAGCAGGGAGAGCTACACTGAAGCTTTCTTT. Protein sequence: CASRESYTEAFF.

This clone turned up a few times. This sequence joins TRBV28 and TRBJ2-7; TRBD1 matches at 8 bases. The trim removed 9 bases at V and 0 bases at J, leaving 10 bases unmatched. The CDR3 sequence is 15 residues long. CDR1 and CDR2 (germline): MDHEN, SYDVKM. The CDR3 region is CASDRRQGNSYEQYF. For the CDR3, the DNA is TGTGCCAGTGATAGACGACAGGGGAACTCCTACGAGCAGTACTTC.

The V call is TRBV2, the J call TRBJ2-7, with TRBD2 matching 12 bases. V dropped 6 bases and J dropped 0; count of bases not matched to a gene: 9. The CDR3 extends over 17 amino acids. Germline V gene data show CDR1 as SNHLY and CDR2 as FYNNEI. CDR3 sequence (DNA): TGTGCCAGCAGGGCACTAGCGGGAGGCCACTTCTCCTACGAGCAGTACTTC. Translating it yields CASRALAGGHFSYEQYF.

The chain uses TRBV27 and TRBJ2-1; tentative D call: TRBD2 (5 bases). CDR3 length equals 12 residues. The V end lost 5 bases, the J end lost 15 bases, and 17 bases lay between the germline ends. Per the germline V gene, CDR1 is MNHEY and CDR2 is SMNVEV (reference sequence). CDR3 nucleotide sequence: TGTGCCAGCAGTCGAGGGAGCGATTCGCGGTTCTTC. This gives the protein CASSRGSDSRFF.

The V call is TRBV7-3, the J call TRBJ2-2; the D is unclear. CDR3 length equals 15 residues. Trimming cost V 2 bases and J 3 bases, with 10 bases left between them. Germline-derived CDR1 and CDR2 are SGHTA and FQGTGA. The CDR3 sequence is CASSLASRYTGELFF. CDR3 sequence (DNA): TGTGCCAGCAGCTTAGCTAGTCGGTACACCGGGGAGCTGTTTTTT. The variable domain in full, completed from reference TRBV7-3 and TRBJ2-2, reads GAGVSQTPSNKVTEKGKYVELRCDPISGHTALYWYRQSLGQGPEFLIYFQGTGAADDSGLPNDRFFAVRPEGSVSTLKIQRTERGDSAVYLCASSLASRYTGELFFGEGSRLTVL.

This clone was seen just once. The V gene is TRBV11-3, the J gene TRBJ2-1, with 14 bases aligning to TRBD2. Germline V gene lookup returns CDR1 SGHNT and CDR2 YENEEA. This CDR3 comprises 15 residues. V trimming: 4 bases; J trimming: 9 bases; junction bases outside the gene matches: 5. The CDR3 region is CASSWGLAGDSEQFF. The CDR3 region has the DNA TGTGCCAGCAGCTGGGGACTAGCGGGAGACAGTGAGCAGTTCTTC.

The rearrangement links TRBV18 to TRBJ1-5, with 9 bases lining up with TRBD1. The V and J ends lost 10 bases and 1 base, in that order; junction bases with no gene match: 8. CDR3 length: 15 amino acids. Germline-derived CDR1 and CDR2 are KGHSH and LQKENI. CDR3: CATGEGQGSNQPQHF. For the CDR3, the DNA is TGTGCCACCGGGGAGGGACAGGGAAGCAATCAGCCCCAGCATTTT. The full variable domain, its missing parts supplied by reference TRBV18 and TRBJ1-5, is NAGVMQNPRHLVRRRGQEARLRCSPMKGHSHVYWYRQLPEEGLKFMVYLQKENIIDESGMPKERFSAEFPKEGPSILRIQQVVRGDSAAYFCATGEGQGSNQPQHFGDGTRLSIL.

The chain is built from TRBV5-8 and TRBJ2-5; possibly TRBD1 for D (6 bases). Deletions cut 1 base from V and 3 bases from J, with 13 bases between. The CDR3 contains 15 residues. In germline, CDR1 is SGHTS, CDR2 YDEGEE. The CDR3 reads CASSLLGQEKETQYF. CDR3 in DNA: TGTGCCAGCAGCTTGTTGGGACAAGAAAAAGAGACCCAGTACTTC.

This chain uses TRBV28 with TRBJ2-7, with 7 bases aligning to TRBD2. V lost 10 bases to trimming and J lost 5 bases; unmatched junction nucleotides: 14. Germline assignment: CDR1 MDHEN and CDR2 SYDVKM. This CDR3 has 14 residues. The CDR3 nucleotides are TGTGCCACGGGGCGCGGCGGGAGAATCCACGAGCAGTACTTC. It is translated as CATGRGGRIHEQYF.

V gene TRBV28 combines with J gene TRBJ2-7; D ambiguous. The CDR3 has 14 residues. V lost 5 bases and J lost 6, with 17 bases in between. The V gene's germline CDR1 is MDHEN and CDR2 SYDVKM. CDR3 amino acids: CASSLPYPLTEQYF. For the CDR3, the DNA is TGTGCCAGCAGTCTGCCCTACCCATTAACCGAGCAGTACTTC.

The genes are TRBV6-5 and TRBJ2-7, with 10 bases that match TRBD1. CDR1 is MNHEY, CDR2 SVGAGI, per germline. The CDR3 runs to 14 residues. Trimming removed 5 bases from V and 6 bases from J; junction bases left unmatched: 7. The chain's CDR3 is CASSPPGQGSEQYF. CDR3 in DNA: TGTGCCAGCAGTCCTCCGGGACAGGGGAGCGAGCAGTACTTC.

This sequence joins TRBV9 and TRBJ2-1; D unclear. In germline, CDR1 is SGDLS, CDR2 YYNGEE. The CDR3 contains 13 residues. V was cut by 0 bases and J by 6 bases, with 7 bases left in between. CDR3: CASSVDVVNEQFF. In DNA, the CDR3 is TGTGCCAGCAGCGTAGATGTCGTCAATGAGCAGTTCTTC.

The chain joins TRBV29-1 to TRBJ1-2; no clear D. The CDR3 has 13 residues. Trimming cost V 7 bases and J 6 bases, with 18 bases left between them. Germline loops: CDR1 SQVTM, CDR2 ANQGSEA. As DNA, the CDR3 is TGCAGCGCCTACGGGGTAGTCAGCGATGGCTACACCTTC. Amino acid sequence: CSAYGVVSDGYTF. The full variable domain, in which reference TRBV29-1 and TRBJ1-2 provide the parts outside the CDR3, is SAVISQKPSRDICQRGTSLTIQCQVDSQVTMMFWYRQQPGQSLTLIATANQGSEATYESGFVIDKFPISRPNLTFSTLTVSNMSPEDSSIYLCSAYGVVSDGYTFGSGTRLTVV.

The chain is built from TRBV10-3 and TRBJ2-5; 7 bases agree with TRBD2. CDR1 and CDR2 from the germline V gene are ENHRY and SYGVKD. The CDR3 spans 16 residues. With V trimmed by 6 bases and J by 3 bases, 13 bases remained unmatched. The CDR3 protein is CAIRDWDAGEEETQYF. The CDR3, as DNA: TGTGCCATCAGGGATTGGGACGCGGGAGAGGAAGAGACCCAGTACTTC.

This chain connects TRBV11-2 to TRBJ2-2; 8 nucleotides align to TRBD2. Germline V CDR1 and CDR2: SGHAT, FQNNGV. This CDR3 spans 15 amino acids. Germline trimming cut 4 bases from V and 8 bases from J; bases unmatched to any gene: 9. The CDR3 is CASSSRSGGRGELFF. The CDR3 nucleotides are TGTGCCAGCAGCTCCCGGAGTGGCGGGAGGGGGGAGCTGTTTTTT.

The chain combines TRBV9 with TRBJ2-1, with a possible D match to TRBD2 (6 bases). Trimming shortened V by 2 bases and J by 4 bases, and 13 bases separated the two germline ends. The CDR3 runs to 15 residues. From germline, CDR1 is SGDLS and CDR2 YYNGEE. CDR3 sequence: CASSVFSGLYNEQFF. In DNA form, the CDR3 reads TGTGCCAGCAGCGTGTTTAGCGGCCTATACAATGAGCAGTTCTTC.

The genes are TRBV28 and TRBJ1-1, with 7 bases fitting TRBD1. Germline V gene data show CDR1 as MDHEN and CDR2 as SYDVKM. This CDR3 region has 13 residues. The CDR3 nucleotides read TGTGTACTGAAGGGGGCGGTGAACACTGAAGCTTTCTTT. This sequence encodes CVLKGAVNTEAFF.

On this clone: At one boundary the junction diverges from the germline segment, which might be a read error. The CDR3 sequence: CASSSLAGKETQYF. For the CDR3, the DNA is TGTGCTAGCAGCTCACTAGCGGGTAAAGAGACCCAGTACTTC. The chain is built from TRBV7-7 and TRBJ2-5, with TRBD2 matching 9 bases. The germline V gene has CDR1 SSHAT and CDR2 FNYEAQ (reference sequence). This CDR3 is built from 14 residues. Variable domain in full (rest from reference TRBV7-7 and TRBJ2-5): GAGVSQSPRYKVTKRGQDVTLRCDPISSHATLYWYQQALGQGPEFLTYFNYEAQPDKSGLPSDRFSAERPEGSISTLTIQRTEQRDSAMYRCASSSLAGKETQYFGPGTRLLVL.

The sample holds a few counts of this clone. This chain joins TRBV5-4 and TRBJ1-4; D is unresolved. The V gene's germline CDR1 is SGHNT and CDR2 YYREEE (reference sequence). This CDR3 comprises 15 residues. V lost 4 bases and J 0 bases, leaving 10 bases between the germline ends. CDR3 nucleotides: TGTGCCAGCAGCCGGTGGGCAGCAACTAATGAAAAACTGTTTTTT. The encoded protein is CASSRWAATNEKLFF. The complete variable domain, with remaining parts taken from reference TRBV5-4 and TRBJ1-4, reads ETGVTQSPTHLIKTRGQQVTLRCSSQSGHNTVSWYQQALGQGPQFIFQYYREEENGRGNFPPRFSGLQFPNYSSELNVNALELDDSALYLCASSRWAATNEKLFFGSGTQLSVL.

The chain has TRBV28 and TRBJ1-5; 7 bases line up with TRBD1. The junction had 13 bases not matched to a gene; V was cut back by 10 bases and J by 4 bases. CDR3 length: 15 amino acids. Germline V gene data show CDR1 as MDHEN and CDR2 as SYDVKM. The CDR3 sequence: CAMGARQGRNQPQHF. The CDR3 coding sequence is TGTGCCATGGGCGCCCGACAGGGCAGAAATCAGCCCCAGCATTTT.